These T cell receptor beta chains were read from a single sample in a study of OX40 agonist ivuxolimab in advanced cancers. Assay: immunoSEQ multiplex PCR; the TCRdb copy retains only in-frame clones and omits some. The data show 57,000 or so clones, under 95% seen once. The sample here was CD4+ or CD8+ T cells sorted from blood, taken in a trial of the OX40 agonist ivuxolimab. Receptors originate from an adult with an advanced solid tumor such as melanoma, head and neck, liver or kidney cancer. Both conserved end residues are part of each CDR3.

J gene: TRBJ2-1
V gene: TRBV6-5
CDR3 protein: CASSSPGLASHEQFF

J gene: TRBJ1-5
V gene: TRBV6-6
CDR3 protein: CASRRQGGGGQPQHF

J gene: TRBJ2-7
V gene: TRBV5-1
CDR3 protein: CASSLEGRGADEQYF

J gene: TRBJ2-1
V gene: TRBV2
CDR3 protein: CASSDRGPNSYNEQFF

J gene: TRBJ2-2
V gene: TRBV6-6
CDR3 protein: CASSYGYTGELFF

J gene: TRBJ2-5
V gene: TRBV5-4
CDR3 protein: CASSSTGEETQYF

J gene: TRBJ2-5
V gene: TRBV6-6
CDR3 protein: CASSYGGGGETQYF

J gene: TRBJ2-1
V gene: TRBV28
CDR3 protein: CASSFDSGKNEQFF

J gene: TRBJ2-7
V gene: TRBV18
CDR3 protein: CASSPGSGGGEQYF

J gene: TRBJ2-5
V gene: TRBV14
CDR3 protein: CASSQNQETQYF

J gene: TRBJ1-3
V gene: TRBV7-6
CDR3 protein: CASSLDGSGNTIYF

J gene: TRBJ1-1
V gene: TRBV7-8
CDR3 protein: CASRSGGGETEAFF

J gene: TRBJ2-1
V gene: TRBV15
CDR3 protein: CATSRDKGREQFF

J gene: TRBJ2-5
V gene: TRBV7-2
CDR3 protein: CASRLAETQYF

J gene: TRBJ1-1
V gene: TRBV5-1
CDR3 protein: CASSLESWNTEAFF

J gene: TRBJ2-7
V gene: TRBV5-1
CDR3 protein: CASSLDTGAYEQYF

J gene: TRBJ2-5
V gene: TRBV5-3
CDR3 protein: CARSQRGETQYF

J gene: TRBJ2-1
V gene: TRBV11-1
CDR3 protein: CASSLKQGARTNEQFF

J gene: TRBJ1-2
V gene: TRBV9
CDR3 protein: CASSVGSRGYTF

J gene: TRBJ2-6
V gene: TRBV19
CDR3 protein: CASNRGGPGANVLTF

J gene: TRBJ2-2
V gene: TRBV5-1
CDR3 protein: CASSPGQGNRELFF

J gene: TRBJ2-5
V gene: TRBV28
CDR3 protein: CASSSTVGETQYF

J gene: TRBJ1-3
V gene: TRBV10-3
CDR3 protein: CAIVGTGNTIYF

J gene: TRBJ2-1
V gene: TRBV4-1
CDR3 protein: CASSQGGTGYNEQFF

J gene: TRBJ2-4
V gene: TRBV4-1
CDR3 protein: CASSQLSGSRAKNIQYF

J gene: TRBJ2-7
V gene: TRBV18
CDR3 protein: CASSPQRGADYEQYF

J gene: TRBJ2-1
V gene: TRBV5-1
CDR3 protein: CASSSLTSGSYNEQFF

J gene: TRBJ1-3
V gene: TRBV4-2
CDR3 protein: CASSQISVSGTIYF

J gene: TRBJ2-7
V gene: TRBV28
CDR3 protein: CASSRIHYEQYF

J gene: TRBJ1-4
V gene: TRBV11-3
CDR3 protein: CASSTDVNEKLFF

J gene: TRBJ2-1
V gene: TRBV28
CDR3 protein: CASQSSGPYNEQFF

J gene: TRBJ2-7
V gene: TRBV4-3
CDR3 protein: CASSQDYRRGHFYEQYF

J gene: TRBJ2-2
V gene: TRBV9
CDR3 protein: CASSVTGTITGELFF

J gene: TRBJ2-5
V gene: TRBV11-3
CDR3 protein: CASSLDGQTQETQYF

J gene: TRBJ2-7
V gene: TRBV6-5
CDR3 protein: CASRRGASGPYEQYF

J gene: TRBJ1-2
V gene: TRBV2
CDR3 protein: CASSGRQNSGYTF

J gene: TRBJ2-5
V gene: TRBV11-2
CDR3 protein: CASSPGTSGTPQYF

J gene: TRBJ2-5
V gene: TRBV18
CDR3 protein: CASSPREGLETQYF

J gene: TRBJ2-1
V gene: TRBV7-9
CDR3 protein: CASSLEAGVGYNEQFF

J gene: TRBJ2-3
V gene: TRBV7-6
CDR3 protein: CASSLLGGTDTQYF

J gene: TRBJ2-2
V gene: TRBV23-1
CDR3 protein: CARNTGELFF

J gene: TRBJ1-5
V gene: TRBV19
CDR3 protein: CASSIVGKVNQPQHF

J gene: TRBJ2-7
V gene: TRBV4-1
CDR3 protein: CASSQSYEQYF

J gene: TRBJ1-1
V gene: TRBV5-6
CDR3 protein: CASRRFDVNTEAFF

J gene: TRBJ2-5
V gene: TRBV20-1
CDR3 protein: CSGGGQGTQYF